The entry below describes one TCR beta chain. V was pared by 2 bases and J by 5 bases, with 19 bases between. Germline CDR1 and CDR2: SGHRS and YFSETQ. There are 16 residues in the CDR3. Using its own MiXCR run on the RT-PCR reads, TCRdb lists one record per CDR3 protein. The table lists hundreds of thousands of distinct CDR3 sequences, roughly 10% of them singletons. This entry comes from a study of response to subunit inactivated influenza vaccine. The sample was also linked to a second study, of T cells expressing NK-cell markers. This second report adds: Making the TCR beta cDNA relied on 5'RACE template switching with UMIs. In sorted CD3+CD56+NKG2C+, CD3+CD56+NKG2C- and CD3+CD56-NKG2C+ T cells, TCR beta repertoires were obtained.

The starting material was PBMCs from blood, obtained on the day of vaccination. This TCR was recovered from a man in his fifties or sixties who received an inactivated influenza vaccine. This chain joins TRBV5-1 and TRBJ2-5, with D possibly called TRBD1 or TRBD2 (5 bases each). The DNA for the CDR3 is TGCGCCAGCAGCTTCGATCCAGAGGGGAGAAGCGAGACCCAGTACTTC. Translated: CASSFDPEGRSETQYF.